What follows is one T cell receptor beta chain and its context. Its antigen specificity is not known. No qualities accompany the bases; no much larger clone lies one base away. The cohort consisted of 666 healthy bone marrow donors. Cohort members were all nominally healthy when sampled, although unrecorded immune exposures were likely present. The donor tested CMV seronegative and was one of the 352 seronegative cohort members. A peripheral blood sample was collected from each donor, and TCR beta sequencing was performed on peripheral blood mononuclear cells. Genomic DNA extraction from the blood cell samples was performed with the Qiagen DNeasy Blood Extraction Kit. The sample originates from a study of cytomegalovirus exposure and HLA in healthy donors (dated by TCRdb to the late 2010s). In terms of the full investigation: An earlier analysis of some 600 of the donors reported approximately 280 Gb of sequence data and 90 million to 120 million unique TCR beta sequences obtained from roughly 170 million T cells. Roughly 300 gigabases of sequencing data and approximately 85 million unique TCR sequences were included in an early release covering about 700 HLA-typed donors. Of the 350 to 400 genotyped donors, roughly 85% fell in the genetic ancestry cluster associated with self-reported Caucasian donors. The study was designed to test whether signatures of past pathogen exposure could be identified by cataloging public T cell receptors. The T cell repertoires of 666 subjects were profiled by immunosequencing and related to cytomegalovirus serostatus. Along with the approximately 650-subject first cohort, a separate validation cohort of over a hundred different subjects was used. High-throughput TCR immunosequencing, statistical association of individual TCRs with disease status, and machine learning were combined to predict cytomegalovirus infection status. In a later analysis, previously published TCR beta repertoires from 670 or so donors were re-analyzed and high-resolution HLA genotyping was added so that TCR occurrence patterns could be studied. Rather than using new phenotypic data, the later analysis identified candidate immune exposures from TCR beta sequences and from how often those sequences occurred across donors. An earlier analysis of around 580 of the donors used high-throughput TCR beta sequencing to judge whether each TCR beta V gene segment behaved as functional or pseudogenic. Donor age, sex, ethnicity and CMV serostatus were compiled alongside the repertoire data. A later genetic analysis used genome-wide SNP genotypes for about three fifths of the 666 donors, treating that subset as a discovery cohort. Every repertoire in the discovery cohort had been generated on one and the same sequencing platform. HLA typing included class I and class II loci at four-digit resolution. Typing coverage differed by locus: A, B, C, DRB1 and DQB1 were typed in about 629-640 donors, DQA1 in approximately 520, DPA1 in 600 to 610, and DPB1 in 450 to 490. Roughly 5 DR-DQ haplotypes were handled as single units for association and clustering, since linkage in the cohort was strong. Among a few hundred genotyped donors of the cohort, an average of around 240,000 unique TCR beta nucleotide sequences were sequenced per donor, about a sixth of them non-productive.

Libraries were constructed by the immunoSEQ multiplex PCR assay. The multiplex PCR relied on a mix of 60 forward primers for TCR Vbeta segments and 13 reverse primers for TCR Jbeta segments. A multiplex PCR assay on genomic DNA amplified the CDR3 region of rearranged TCR beta genes. The Illumina HiSeq System was used to sequence the amplified TCR beta libraries as 87-base-pair reads. As for the original processing: In a later analysis, tens of millions of unique TCR beta chains were counted across the 690 or so repertoires, and around 11 million of these chains were shared by at least two donors. To remove PCR and sequencing errors, raw reads were error-corrected and collapsed into unique sequences using a nearest-neighbor algorithm that merged closely related sequences. To assign V, D and J gene segments, CDR3 sequences were aligned to IMGT reference sequences. For a sequence to be retained, a match of at least six nucleotides was required to both a V gene segment and a J gene segment. A rearrangement counted as productive if the CDR3 had no stop codons and remained in frame with V and J, and every other rearrangement counted as non-productive. Following IMGT convention, CDR3 was defined as the stretch from the second conserved V-encoded cysteine up to the conserved J-encoded phenylalanine. Sequences without an unambiguous match to a single V gene segment were excluded from the earlier analysis of 587 of the donors. An earlier analysis of 587 of the donors classified V segments as functional when productive rearrangements were above 56.7% and as segregating when the standard deviation between donors was above 5%. A statistical classification framework was built for diagnosing cytomegalovirus status from the catalog of TCR beta chain sequences. V and J gene assignment, in a later analysis, came from comparing TCR nucleotide sequences with IMGT/GENE-DB human TR gene sequences. The TCRdist pipeline was used in a later analysis to assign CDR3 sequences and most-parsimonious VDJ recombination scenarios. In a later analysis, each TCR beta chain was defined by its CDR3 amino acid sequence together with its V-gene family, and reads without a unique V-gene family were excluded. A later analysis removed over 500 highly shared, low-generation-probability nucleotide sequences to deal with suspected cross-contamination and a sequencing artifact. A later analysis calculated a clonal expansion index for each public chain from normalized within-repertoire ranks of inferred template counts. In a later analysis, generation probabilities were computed with a VDJ recombination model fitted to out-of-frame rearrangements, and the resulting probabilities were checked against IGoR. In a later analysis, hypergeometric tests were used to score TCR-TCR, TCR-HLA and TCR-CMV co-occurrence, with a repertoire-size bias correction applied to TCR pairs. In a later analysis, false discovery rates were estimated by permuting HLA or CMV assignments 20 times. In a later analysis, co-occurring TCRs were grouped with DBSCAN, and TCRdist sequence similarity was added when clustering was performed within HLA-allele-positive subsets. Repertoires with fewer than 30,000 or more than 120,000 public chains were left out of co-occurrence clustering, as were about five repertoires with anomalous nucleotide sharing. The clones in this table, taken by TCRdb from immuneACCESS, are in-frame only. Not every clone is retained; where verified, under half of the shortfall comes from an unresolved V gene, and the cause of the rest is unknown. D and trimming come from the DNA, and the V and J calls and clone size come from that table. The sample table holds 75,000 to 100,000 clones, of which approximately 80% were seen once. The ten largest clones capture around 3.4% of the sample.

CDR1 and CDR2, looked up from the germline V gene (reference sequence), are SEHNR and FQNEAQ. Inclusive of the bounding cysteine and phenylalanine, the CDR3 is 15 residues long. Solely the CDR3 DNA is kept, with 45 bases framed from the first base. Here V drops 2 bases and J drops 6 bases, and the junction holds 5 bases not matched to any gene. The full study reports these points: This cohort had only TCR beta chains sequenced, and the lack of alpha or paired-chain data limited which features could be detected. A later analysis associated 15,000 to 20,000 TCR beta sequences with specific HLA alleles at a false discovery rate of 0.05. Compared with equally common non-associated chains, HLA-associated TCR beta chains in a later analysis were more clonally expanded and had lower generation probabilities. For the cohort, immune exposure information was limited to CMV serostatus. In an earlier analysis of 500 to 650 of the donors, most TCR beta V segments appeared in productive rearrangements about 87% or about 30% of the time, broadly matching IMGT annotations. Because HLA typing was unavailable for some donors at each locus, only the typed subset was used in association tests. A later analysis found that most CMV-associated TCR beta chains appeared HLA-restricted, with HLA associations seemingly driven largely by CMV exposure. Assigning TCR associations to individual alleles was difficult when HLA alleles, especially DR and DQ, strongly co-occurred. The study gave a list of some 150 TCR beta chains associated with cytomegalovirus. In vitro tests confirmed that a few of the cytomegalovirus-associated TCR beta chains recognize cytomegalovirus antigens. In a later analysis, the rate of TCR association differed among HLA loci, with DRB1 alleles having the most associated TCRs and HLA-C alleles having the fewest. Some IMGT-functional V segments, including TRBV6-2 and TRBV6-3, could not be distinguished by the 87-base-pair reads and were therefore excluded. The authors suggested that the approach could potentially be generalized to other disease states and immunological phenotypes. The sequencing pipeline was judged likely to have produced a cluster of highly shared sequence variants as a technical artifact. In a later genetic analysis, a missense DCLRE1C variant was associated with V-gene and J-gene trimming of TCR beta chains, and the association was replicated in an independent cohort. In a later analysis, several top co-occurrence clusters were reported to appear linked to parvovirus B19, influenza, CMV and Epstein-Barr virus. Seventeen rarely observed V segments, including chromosome 9 orphons, were excluded from the earlier analysis of almost 600 of the donors because counts were too low. According to a later genetic analysis, donors in an Asian-associated ancestry cluster had fewer N-insertions in productive TCRs than the approximately 710-donor mean. The classifier was reported to diagnose cytomegalovirus status with high specificity and sensitivity in both the original and validation cohorts. Presence/absence analyses assumed roughly uniform sequencing depth across donors, an assumption that may not hold. Across donors, most TCR sequences were observed very rarely, whereas some public TCRs were present in many individuals. A further reported finding was that TCR beta sequences accurately predicted the HLA-A and HLA-B alleles for most subjects in the first cohort. Correlated functional status among segregating V segments might be attributable to linkage disequilibrium, but an unknown experimental factor could not be ruled out.

The receptor was isolated from a man aged 35-49 years in good health and CMV-seronegative. Rearrangement joined TRBV7-9 to TRBJ2-1, with 9 bases aligning to TRBD2. Sequencing was done on a sample of PBMCs. The DNA sequence is TGTGCCAGCAGCTTACTAGCGGGATTGAGCAATGAGCAGTTCTTC. It codes for CASSLLAGLSNEQFF.